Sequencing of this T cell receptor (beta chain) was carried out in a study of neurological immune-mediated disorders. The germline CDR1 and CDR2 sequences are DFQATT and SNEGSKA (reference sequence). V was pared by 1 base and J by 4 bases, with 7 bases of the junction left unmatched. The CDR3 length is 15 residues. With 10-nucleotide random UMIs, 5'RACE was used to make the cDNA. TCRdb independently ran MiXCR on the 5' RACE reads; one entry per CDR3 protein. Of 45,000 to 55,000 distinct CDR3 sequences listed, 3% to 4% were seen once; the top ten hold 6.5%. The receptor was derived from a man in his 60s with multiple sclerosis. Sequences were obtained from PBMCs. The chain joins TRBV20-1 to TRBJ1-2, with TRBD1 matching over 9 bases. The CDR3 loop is CSARARDRDGYGYTF. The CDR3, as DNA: TGCAGTGCTAGAGCCCGGGACAGGGACGGCTATGGCTACACCTTC.